A single T cell receptor (beta chain) is shown here with its context. Trimming pared 5 bases from V and 3 bases from J, leaving 13 bases between. Germline CDR1 reads SGHRS; CDR2 reads YFSETQ. The CDR3 is made up of 14 amino acids. Data came from immunoSEQ multiplex PCR; TCRdb stores just in-frame clones and leaves some out. Here the sample spans roughly 53,000 clones, less than 85% being singletons. This entry is derived from a study of OX40 agonist ivuxolimab in advanced cancers. The V and J genes are TRBV5-1 and TRBJ2-3; either TRBD1 or TRBD2 may fit D (6 bases each). The sequence was collected from an adult with an advanced solid tumor such as melanoma, head and neck, liver or kidney cancer. The input for sequencing was CD4+ or CD8+ T cells sorted from blood, taken in a trial of the OX40 agonist ivuxolimab. This CDR3 is CASRLQGRTDTQYF. The CDR3 DNA follows: TGCGCCAGCAGACTCCAGGGGAGGACAGATACGCAGTATTTT. The full variable domain, rest sourced from reference TRBV5-1 and TRBJ2-3, is KAGVTQTPRYLIKTRGQQVTLSCSPISGHRSVSWYQQTPGQGLQFLFEYFSETQRNKGNFPGRFSGRQFSNSRSEMNVSTLELGDSALYLCASRLQGRTDTQYFGPGTRLTVL.